This T cell receptor (beta chain) was observed in a study of OX40 agonist ivuxolimab in advanced cancers. Study context: Hepatocellular carcinoma, melanoma, renal cell or head and neck cancer was diagnosed in the dose-escalation patients. The study's findings and limits: A proportion of nonresponders additionally exhibited low normalized T-cell clonal expansion. In general, CD8+ T cells held more expanded clones than CD4+ did, on average.

Blood draws occurred at baseline, cycle 4 day 1, and cycle 7 day 1. Germline lookup yields CDR1 ENHRY and CDR2 SYGVKD. V shed 9 bases and J shed 10 bases, with 19 bases lying between them. The CDR3 sequence is 13 residues long. Data came from immunoSEQ multiplex PCR; TCRdb stores just in-frame clones and leaves some out. This sample has about 50,000 clones, with about 88% found just once. Concerning this clone itself: Its target is not known.

This receptor was identified in an adult with an advanced solid tumor such as melanoma, head and neck, liver or kidney cancer. This rearrangement joins TRBV10-3 to TRBJ2-1; tentatively, D is TRBD1 or TRBD2 (7 bases each). The sequencing here drew on CD4+ or CD8+ T cells sorted from blood, taken in a trial of the OX40 agonist ivuxolimab. The CDR3 DNA follows: TGTGCCATGAGCGGGACAGAGGGCGGCGAGCAGTTCTTC. Amino acid sequence: CAMSGTEGGEQFF.